This TCR beta chain was identified during a study of T-cell memory formation after mild COVID-19. Background on the study: Clustering of TCRs was largely donor specific.

This clonotype was observed a handful of times. Its target is unknown. General study findings and limits: A balance of CD4 and CD8 characterized clones contracting day 15 to 85, whereas later expanders leaned CD4+. A subset of responding clones appeared in pre-infection memory, suggesting cross-reactive memory joined.

Germline V gives CDR1 ENHRY, CDR2 SYGVKD. V lost 3 bases to trimming and J lost 5 bases, with 13 bases between them. The CDR3 sequence is 14 residues long. After 5'RACE with constant-segment primers, TCR alpha and TCR beta cDNA libraries carrying sample barcodes and UMIs were obtained. TCRdb independently ran MiXCR on the 5' RACE reads; one entry per CDR3 protein. The sample lists 85,000 to 130,000 distinct CDR3 sequences, over 8.5% occurring once. The receptor was isolated from a man aged 18-30 years who had mild COVID-19 (a few samples of this study predate the infection). Cell type and time point are not known. Sequencing used PBMCs or a T cell subset sorted from them (not recorded which). The V call is TRBV10-3, the J call TRBJ2-5; either TRBD1 or TRBD2 may fit D (6 bases each). The CDR3 coding sequence is TGTGCCATCAGTGACCGGGGGCCATGGGAGACCCAGTACTTC. Translation gives CAISDRGPWETQYF.